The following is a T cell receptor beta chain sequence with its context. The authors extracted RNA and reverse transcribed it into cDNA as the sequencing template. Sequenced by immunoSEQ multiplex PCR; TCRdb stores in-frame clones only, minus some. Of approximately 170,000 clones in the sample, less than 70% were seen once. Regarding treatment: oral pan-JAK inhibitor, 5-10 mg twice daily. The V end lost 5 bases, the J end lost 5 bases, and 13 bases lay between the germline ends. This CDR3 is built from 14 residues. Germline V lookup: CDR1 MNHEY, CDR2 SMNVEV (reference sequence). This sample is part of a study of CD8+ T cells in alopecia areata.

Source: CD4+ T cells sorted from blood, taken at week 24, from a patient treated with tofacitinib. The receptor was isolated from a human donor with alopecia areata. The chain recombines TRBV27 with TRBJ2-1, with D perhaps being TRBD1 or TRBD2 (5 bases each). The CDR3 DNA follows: TGTGCCAGCAGTCGCAGGGACGGGAACAATGAGCAGTTCTTC. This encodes CASSRRDGNNEQFF.